The following is a TCR beta chain sequence with its context. The antigen remains undetermined. This sample stems from a study of T cells after yellow fever vaccination. Whole-study results and caveats: Clonotypes shared by both compartments, CD4 and CD8, made up a small share. Abundant bulk-population clonotypes could contaminate the FACS-sorted repertoires. The secondary response was weaker, and its peak arrived faster, on day 5 versus 15.

CDR1 is MDHEN and CDR2 is SYDVKM in the germline V gene. Trimming removed 3 bases at V and 0 bases at J, with 11 bases between. This CDR3 is built from 15 residues. TCRdb passed the 5' RACE reads through MiXCR, listing each CDR3 protein once. This table holds 300,000 to 400,000 distinct CDR3 sequences, roughly 10% found once. The source was CD4+ T cells sorted from PBMCs, collected 45 days after the yellow fever booster vaccination. This TCR was recovered from a man younger than 35 who received the YFV17D yellow fever vaccine. The chain uses TRBV28 and TRBJ1-1; tentatively, D is TRBD1 (6 bases). The CDR3, as DNA: TGTGCCAGCAGTTTCGAGGGACACTTGAACACTGAAGCTTTCTTT. Its translation is CASSFEGHLNTEAFF.